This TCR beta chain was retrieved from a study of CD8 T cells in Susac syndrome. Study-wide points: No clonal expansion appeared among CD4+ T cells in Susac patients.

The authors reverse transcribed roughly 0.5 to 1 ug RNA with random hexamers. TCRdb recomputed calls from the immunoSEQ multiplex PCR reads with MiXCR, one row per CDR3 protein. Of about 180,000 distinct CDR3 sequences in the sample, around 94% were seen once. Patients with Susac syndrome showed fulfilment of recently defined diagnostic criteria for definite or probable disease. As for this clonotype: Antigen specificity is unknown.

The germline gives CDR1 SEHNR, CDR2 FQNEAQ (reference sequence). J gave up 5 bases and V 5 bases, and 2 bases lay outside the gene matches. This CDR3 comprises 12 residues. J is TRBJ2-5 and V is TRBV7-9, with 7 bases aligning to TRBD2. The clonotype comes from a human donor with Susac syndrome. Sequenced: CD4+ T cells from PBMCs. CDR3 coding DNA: TGTGCCAGCAGCCCACTAGCGGAGACCCAGTACTTC. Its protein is CASSPLAETQYF.